This T cell receptor beta chain was recovered during a study of blood T cell dynamics during melanoma immunotherapy. Study at large: Standard first-line treatment here was pembrolizumab or nivolumab plus ipilimumab in metastatic melanoma.

This CDR3 has 15 residues. Trimming took off 4 bases at V and 5 bases at J, with 15 bases between the two ends. Looked up from germline, CDR1 is SGHAT and CDR2 is FQDESV (reference sequence). Each bulk PBMC sample had approximately 350 ng DNA loaded. TCRdb keeps only in-frame clones here, not all; method: immunoSEQ multiplex PCR. The table records around 26,000 clones, around 88% of them present only once. Sample time point: pre-treatment baseline. Blood was drawn before treatment and at week 3 after checkpoint blockade. Apart from a couple of fast progressors, RECIST 1.1 response was judged 12 weeks post-infusion.

This chain connects TRBV11-1 to TRBJ1-5, with D uncertain. The clonotype originates from a human donor with melanoma. Here the sequenced sample was blood, taken from a patient treated with checkpoint blockade. The DNA of the CDR3 is TGTGCCAGCAGCTCCTCCCGGGCCGGAGATCAGCCCCAGCATTTT. It codes for CASSSSRAGDQPQHF.